This section outlines one TCR beta chain sequence together with its context. This clonotype was counted many times. The antigen this receptor binds is unknown. Base qualities are not at hand, and no much larger clone is one base apart. Trimming at the junction amounts to 6 bases on V and 3 bases on J, and the germline ends lie 14 bases apart. The germline V gene (reference sequence) yields DFQATT for CDR1 and SNEGSKA for CDR2. Counted from cysteine to phenylalanine, this CDR3 has 13 amino acids. The sequence is cut down to CDR3 DNA, 39 bases in frame from base 1. This sample stems from a study of blood T cells in healthy people across ages (dated by TCRdb to between 2014 and 2017). Looking at the study overall: In model experiments, template switching captured roughly one uniquely barcoded TCR beta cDNA molecule for every two T cells. The study measured age-related changes in TCR beta repertoire diversity using deep sequencing normalized with unique cDNA molecular identifiers. The donors were split into four age groups: young (average around 15 years), middle-aged (39), aged (more than 55) and long-lived (under 90). To avoid experimental bias, donors of different ages were distributed randomly across sequencing lanes. For two donors (one aged 18 to 29 and one aged 80 or older), the study analyzed two additional independent replicas of 1 million unique cDNA reads from the same blood draw.

The library was prepared using 5' RACE. TCRdb shows the sequencer as Illumina HiSeq 2500. A second 7 to 11 cycle PCR used a sample-barcoded 5' primer and a J-beta primer mix. A template-switch 5' adaptor carrying 12 random nucleotides introduced a unique molecular identifier onto each TCR beta cDNA molecule. Each sample yielded at least 2.5 million CDR3-containing paired-end reads. First-strand cDNA synthesis was performed from all RNA using the Mint cDNA synthesis kit, with priming by a TRBC-specific oligonucleotide. Following uracil-DNA glycosylase treatment, a first 18-cycle PCR with universal primers M1SS and BC2_uni_R was performed on all cDNA. Regarding the original processing steps: Each sample was normalized by randomly selecting 1 million high-quality reads, each carrying a distinct molecular identifier. Reads with shared molecular identifiers were discarded instead of being binned into consensus sequences. MiTCR, run with a Q25 quality threshold and the strictest error-elimination algorithm, handled CDR3 identification, clonotype clustering and error correction. A nonparametric unseen species model using Euler transformation provided a lower-bound estimate of total TCR beta diversity. TCRdb redid the processing of the public reads, applying fastp at Q25 and MiXCR, and retained in-frame beta chains. Merged by CDR3 protein, the rows form single entries marked with the most common genes and DNA. Clone size and V and J calls follow TCRdb, not the original study. In this sample the table shows under 1,000,000 distinct CDR3 sequences, around 36% of which occur a single time. 10% to 15% of the sample is taken by the ten largest.

The paper as a whole reports these results and caveats: Because donor CMV infection status was unknown, age-related changes in expanded clonotypes were potentially confounded. The long-lived group showed more naive CD4+ T cells, fewer expanded clones and increased TCR diversity than the aged group, suggesting age selection. Estimates of total diversity based on one million sequenced T cells were considered lower bounds and underestimates. Conclusive comparison of naive and antigen-experienced compartments was prevented by the profiling of bulk unsorted PBMCs. Observed TCR beta diversity per million T cells fell roughly linearly with age, and a significant reduction was already apparent by age roughly 41. A strong correlation was found between observed TCR beta diversity and the percentage of naive T cells measured by flow cytometry.

Systemically healthy Caucasian individuals from Russia, 39 in total and aged about 6 to 95 years, were included as donors. Around 10 milliliters of peripheral blood were drawn from each donor into EDTA-treated Vacutainer tubes. Ficoll-Paque density-gradient centrifugation was used to isolate PBMCs, with at least 6.5 million per sample. Trizol reagent was used to extract total RNA from PBMCs, with at least 5 micrograms per sample. For every donor, flow cytometry on a PBMC aliquot measured the percentage of naive CD45RAhigh/CD27high T cells. The chain links TRBV20-1 with TRBJ2-5, with an unclear D gene assignment. The TCR originated in a man in his late teens or twenties in good health. The sample was blood. The CDR3 sequence is CSAPRAQKETQYF. The DNA is TGCAGTGCCCCAAGAGCACAGAAAGAGACCCAGTACTTC.